This T cell receptor (beta chain) was recorded in a study of neurological immune-mediated disorders. V lost 2 bases and J lost 2, with 12 bases in between. Germline V CDR1 and CDR2: SNHLY, FYNNEI. The CDR3 runs to 15 residues. Indicated time point: longitudinal time-point 2. Serving as healthy controls were blood bank volunteers based in Maryland, USA. This clonotype was seen many times. Its cognate antigen is unknown. Overall study results and limits: The highest TCR clonal expansion occurred in HTLV-1-associated myelopathy; multiple sclerosis fell below healthy controls.

As for the cDNA, it was generated by 5'RACE with 10-nucleotide random UMIs. From 15-18 subjects, each sequencing run yielded over 180 million TCR-beta sequences. MiXCR, applied by TCRdb to the 5' RACE reads, yields one record per CDR3 protein. The sample has some 60,000 distinct CDR3 sequences, 8.5% to 10% seen once. The chain uses TRBV2 and TRBJ2-5; D ambiguous. The clonotype originates from a man aged 25-40 years in good health. The sample comprised PBMCs. CDR3 loop: CASSERVGLQETQYF. Here the CDR3 DNA reads TGTGCCAGCAGTGAAAGGGTGGGATTACAAGAGACCCAGTACTTC.